This is a list of T cell receptor beta chains from one sample in a study of blood T cell repertoires in COVID-19. This table comes from immunoSEQ multiplex PCR, and its TCRdb copy is limited to in-frame clones, with some not included. The sample includes roughly 160,000 clones, approximately 86% of them seen just once. Sequencing input: peripheral blood. The source of these receptors is a man aged 55 to 70 with acute or convalescent COVID-19. Both conserved end residues are part of each CDR3. Each record gives: J gene, V gene, CDR3 protein.

>TRBJ2-7|TRBV7-2
CASSPGIAYEQYF
>TRBJ2-4|TRBV28
CASSISGDIQYF
>TRBJ2-7|TRBV5-1
CASSPGDRGIHEQYF
>TRBJ2-1|TRBV10-3
CAAYNREKSNEQFF
>TRBJ2-1|TRBV6-2/TRBV6-3
CASSLHRYNEQFF
>TRBJ1-5|TRBV19
CASSTLRGLAFEHF
>TRBJ1-5|TRBV2
CASSELTGGQPQHF
>TRBJ2-7|TRBV29-1
CSVVPAGASEQYF
>TRBJ2-1|TRBV4-1
CASSRQGDNEQFF
>TRBJ2-2|TRBV6-5
CASEQAEGGGELFF
>TRBJ1-2|TRBV28
CASSSPDGLLRDGYTF
>TRBJ2-5|TRBV10-3
CAIRGRLAGAETQYF
>TRBJ2-7|TRBV14
CASSQEGLAGLHEQYF
>TRBJ2-1|TRBV30
CAWSTGRASATGNEQFF
>TRBJ2-1|TRBV28
CASSGSGRSLGEQFF
>TRBJ2-5|TRBV28
CASSFWTSGNQKETQYF
>TRBJ1-4|TRBV5-1
CASSLGQGGEKLFF
>TRBJ1-1|TRBV28
CASGRLGPIF
>TRBJ1-2|TRBV27
CASSFAGLDGYTF
>TRBJ1-1|TRBV2
CASSDLGRVNTEAFF
>TRBJ2-7|TRBV19
CASSWRLGLAGIYEQYF
>TRBJ2-7|TRBV11-3
CASSKPTAGGAGSEQYF
>TRBJ1-2|TRBV11-2
CASTPGGSARLGYTF
>TRBJ2-1|TRBV11-2
CASSLIRGYNEQFF
>TRBJ1-1|TRBV28
CASRPQQGPLEAFF
>TRBJ1-2|TRBV3-1/TRBV3-2
CATRRQGADGYTF
>TRBJ2-7|TRBV28
CASRYSYEQYF
>TRBJ1-4|TRBV7-6
CASSLEGVSNEKLFF
>TRBJ1-2|TRBV7-9
CASSLEVGTNYGYTF